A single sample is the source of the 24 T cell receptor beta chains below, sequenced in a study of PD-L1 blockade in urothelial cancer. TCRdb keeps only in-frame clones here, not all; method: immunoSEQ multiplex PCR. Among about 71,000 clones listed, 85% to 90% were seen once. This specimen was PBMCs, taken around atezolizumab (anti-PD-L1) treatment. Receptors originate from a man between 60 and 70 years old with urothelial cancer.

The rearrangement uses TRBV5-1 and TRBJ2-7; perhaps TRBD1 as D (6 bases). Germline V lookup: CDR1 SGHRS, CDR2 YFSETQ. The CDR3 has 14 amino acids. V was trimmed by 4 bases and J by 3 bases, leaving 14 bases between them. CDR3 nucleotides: TGCGCCAGCAGCCCCAGGGGCCCTAGCTACGAGCAGTACTTC. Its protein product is CASSPRGPSYEQYF.

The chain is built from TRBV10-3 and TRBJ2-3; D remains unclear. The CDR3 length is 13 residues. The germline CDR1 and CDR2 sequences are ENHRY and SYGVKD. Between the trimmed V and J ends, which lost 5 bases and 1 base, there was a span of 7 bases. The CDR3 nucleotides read TGTGCCATCAGTACTTCCGGCACAGATACGCAGTATTTT. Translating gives CAISTSGTDTQYF.

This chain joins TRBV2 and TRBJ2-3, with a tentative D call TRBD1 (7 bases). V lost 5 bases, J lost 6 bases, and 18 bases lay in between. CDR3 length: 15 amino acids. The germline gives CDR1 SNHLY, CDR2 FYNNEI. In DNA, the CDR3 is TGTGCCAGCAGTCTCAGGGGGGACTCCAGGGATACGCAGTATTTT. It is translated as CASSLRGDSRDTQYF.

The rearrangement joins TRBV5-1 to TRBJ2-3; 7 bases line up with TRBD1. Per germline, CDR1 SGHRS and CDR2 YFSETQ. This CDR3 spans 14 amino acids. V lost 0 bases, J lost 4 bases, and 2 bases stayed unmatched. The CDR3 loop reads CASSLAQGADTQYF. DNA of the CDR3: TGCGCCAGCAGCTTGGCCCAGGGGGCAGATACGCAGTATTTT.

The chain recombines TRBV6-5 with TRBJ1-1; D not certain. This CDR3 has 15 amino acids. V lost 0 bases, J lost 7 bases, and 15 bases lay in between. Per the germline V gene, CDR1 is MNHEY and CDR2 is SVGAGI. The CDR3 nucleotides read TGTGCCAGCAGTTACTCGATTCGAGGTGGAGGTGAAGCTTTCTTT. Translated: CASSYSIRGGGEAFF.

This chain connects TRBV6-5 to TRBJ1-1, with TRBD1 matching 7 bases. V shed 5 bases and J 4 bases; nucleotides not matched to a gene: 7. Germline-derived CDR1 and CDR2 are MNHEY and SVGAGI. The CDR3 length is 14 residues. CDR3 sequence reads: CASSPRGRSTEAFF. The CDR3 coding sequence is TGTGCCAGCAGTCCTAGGGGGCGGAGCACTGAAGCTTTCTTT.

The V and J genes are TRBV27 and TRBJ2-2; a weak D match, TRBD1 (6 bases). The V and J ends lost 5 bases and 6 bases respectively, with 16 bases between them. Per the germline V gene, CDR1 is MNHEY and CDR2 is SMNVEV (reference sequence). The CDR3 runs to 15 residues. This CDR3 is CASSNRDTIAGELFF. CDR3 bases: TGTGCCAGCAGTAACCGGGACACGATCGCCGGGGAGCTGTTTTTT.

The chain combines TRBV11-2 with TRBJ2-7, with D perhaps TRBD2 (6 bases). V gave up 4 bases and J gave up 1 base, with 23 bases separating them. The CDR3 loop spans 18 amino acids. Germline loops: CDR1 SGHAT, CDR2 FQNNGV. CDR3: CASSSWGVGDNPSYEQYF. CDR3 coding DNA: TGTGCCAGCAGCTCTTGGGGGGTCGGAGACAATCCATCCTACGAGCAGTACTTC.

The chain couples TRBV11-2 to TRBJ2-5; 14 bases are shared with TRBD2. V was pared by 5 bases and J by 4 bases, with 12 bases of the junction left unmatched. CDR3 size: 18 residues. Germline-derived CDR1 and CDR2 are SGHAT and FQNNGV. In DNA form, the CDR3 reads TGTGCCAGCAGCGTACTGCCGGGACTAGCGGGAGAACCAGAGACCCAGTACTTC. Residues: CASSVLPGLAGEPETQYF.

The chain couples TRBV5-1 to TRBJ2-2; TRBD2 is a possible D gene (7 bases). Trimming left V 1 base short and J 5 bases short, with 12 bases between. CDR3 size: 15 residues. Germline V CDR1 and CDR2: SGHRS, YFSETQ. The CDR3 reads CASSLFRGATGELFF. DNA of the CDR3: TGCGCCAGCAGCTTGTTTCGGGGGGCGACCGGGGAGCTGTTTTTT.

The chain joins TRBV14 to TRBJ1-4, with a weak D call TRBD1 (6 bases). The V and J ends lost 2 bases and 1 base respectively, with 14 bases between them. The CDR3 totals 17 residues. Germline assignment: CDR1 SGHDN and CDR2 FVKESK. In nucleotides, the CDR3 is TGTGCCAGCAGCCAAAGGGACACCACGAAAACTAATGAAAAACTGTTTTTT. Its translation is CASSQRDTTKTNEKLFF.

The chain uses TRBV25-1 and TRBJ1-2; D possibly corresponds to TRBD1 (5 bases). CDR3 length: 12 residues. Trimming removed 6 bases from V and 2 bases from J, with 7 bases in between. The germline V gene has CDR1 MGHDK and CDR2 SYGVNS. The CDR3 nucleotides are TGTGCCAGCAGAGGACAAAACTATGGCTACACCTTC. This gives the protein CASRGQNYGYTF.

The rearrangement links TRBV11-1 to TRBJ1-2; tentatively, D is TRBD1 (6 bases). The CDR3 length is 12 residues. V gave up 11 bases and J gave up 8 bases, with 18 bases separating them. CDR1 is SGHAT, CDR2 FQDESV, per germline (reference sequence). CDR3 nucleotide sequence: TGTGCCCAAGGGGACAATTTGCTCGGCTACACCTTC. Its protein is CAQGDNLLGYTF.

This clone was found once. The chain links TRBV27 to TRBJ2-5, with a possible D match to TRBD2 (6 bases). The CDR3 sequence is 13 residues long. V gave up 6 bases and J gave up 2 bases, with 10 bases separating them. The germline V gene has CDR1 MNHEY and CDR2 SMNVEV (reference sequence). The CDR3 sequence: CASRGGMQETQYF. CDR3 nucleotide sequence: TGTGCCAGCAGGGGCGGGATGCAAGAGACCCAGTACTTC.

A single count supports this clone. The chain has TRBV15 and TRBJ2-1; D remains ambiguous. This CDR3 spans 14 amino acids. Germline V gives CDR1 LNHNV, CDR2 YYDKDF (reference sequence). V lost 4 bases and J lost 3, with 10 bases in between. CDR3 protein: CATSKELSYNEQFF. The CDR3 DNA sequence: TGTGCCACCAGCAAGGAGCTGAGCTACAATGAGCAGTTCTTC.

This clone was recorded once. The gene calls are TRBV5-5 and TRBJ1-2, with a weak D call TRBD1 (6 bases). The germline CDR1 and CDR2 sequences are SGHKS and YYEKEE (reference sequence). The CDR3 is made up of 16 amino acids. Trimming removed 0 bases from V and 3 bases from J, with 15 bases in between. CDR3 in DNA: TGTGCCAGCAGCTTGGCCTATTTAAGACAGGACTATGGCTACACCTTC. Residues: CASSLAYLRQDYGYTF.

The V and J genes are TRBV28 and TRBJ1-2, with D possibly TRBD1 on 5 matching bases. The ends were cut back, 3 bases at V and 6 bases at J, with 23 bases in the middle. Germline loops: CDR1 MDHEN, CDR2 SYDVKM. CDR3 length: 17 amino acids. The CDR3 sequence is CASSLSGVSVKGHGYTF. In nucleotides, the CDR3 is TGTGCCAGCAGTTTGTCGGGGGTCTCGGTTAAGGGCCATGGCTACACCTTC.

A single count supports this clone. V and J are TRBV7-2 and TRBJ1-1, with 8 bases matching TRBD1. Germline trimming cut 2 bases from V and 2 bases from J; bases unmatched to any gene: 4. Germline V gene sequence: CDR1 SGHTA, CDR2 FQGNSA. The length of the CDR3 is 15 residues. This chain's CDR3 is CASSLSGQGNTEAFF. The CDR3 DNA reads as TGTGCCAGCAGCTTATCCGGACAGGGTAACACTGAAGCTTTCTTT.

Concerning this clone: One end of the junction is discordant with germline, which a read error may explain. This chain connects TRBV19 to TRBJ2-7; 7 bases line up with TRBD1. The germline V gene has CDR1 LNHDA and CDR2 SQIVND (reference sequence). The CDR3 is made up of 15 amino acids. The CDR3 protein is CASRIGPGGSYEQYF. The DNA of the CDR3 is TGTGCCAGTAGGATAGGGCCAGGGGGCTCCTACGAGCAGTACTTC. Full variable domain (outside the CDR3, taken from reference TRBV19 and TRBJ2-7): DGGITQSPKYLFRKEGQNVTLSCEQNLNHDAMYWYRQDPGQGLRLIYYSQIVNDFQKGDIAEGYSVSREKKESFPLTVTSAQKNPTAFYLCASRIGPGGSYEQYFGPGTRLTVT.

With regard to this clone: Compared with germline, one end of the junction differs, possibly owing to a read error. In DNA, the CDR3 is TGTGCCAGTAGTCTAGACGTAACTTCTAACTATGGCTACACCTTC. The encoded protein is CASSLDVTSNYGYTF. The genes are TRBV19 and TRBJ1-2; D unclear. There are 15 residues in the CDR3. Germline values: CDR1 LNHDA, CDR2 SQIVND (reference sequence). Using reference TRBV19 and TRBJ1-2 for the parts outside the CDR3, the full variable domain is DGGITQSPKYLFRKEGQNVTLSCEQNLNHDAMYWYRQDPGQGLRLIYYSQIVNDFQKGDIAEGYSVSREKKESFPLTVTSAQKNPTAFYLCASSLDVTSNYGYTFGSGTRLTVV.

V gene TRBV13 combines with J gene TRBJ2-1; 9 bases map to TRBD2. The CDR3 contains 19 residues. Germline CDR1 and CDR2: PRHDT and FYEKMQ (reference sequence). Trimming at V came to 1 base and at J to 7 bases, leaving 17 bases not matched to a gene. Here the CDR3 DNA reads TGTGCCAGCAGCTTAGAATCCCCCTGGCGGGAGGGCCGGAGGAATGAGCAGTTCTTC. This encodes CASSLESPWREGRRNEQFF.

The CDR3 sequence is CASSFGTSTDTQYF. CDR3 nucleotides: TGTGCCAGCAGTTTCGGGACTAGCACAGATACGCAGTATTTT. The chain combines TRBV6-5 with TRBJ2-3, with D perhaps TRBD2 (6 bases). Germline V CDR1 and CDR2: MNHEY, SVGAGI. This CDR3 spans 14 amino acids. V was pared by 4 bases and J by 0 bases, with 8 bases between.

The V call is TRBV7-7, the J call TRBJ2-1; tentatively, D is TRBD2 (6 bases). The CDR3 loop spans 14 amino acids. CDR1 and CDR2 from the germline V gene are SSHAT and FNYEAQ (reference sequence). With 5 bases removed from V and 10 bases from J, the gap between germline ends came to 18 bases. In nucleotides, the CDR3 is TGTGCCAGCAGCCGGGACTTCGGGGGTAGCGAGCAGTTCTTC. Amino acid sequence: CASSRDFGGSEQFF.

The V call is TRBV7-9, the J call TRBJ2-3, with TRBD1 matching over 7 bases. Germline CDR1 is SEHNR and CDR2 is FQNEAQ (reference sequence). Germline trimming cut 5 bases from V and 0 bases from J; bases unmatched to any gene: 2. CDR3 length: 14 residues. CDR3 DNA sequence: TGTGCCAGCAGCCGACAGGGAAGCACAGATACGCAGTATTTT. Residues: CASSRQGSTDTQYF.